One and the same sample provided the 24 T cell receptor beta chains below, sequenced in a study of shared T cell receptors in the human thymus. Profiled with immunoSEQ multiplex PCR; TCRdb holds only in-frame clones, not every one. Of some 640,000 clones detected, 70% to 90% appear once; the ten largest clones hold roughly 0.0094%. This sample was shared with a second study, whose subject was human thymus T cells.

The material sequenced was thymocytes. All receptors derive from a boy under three years old with a congenital heart defect.

The rearrangement links TRBV7-9 to TRBJ2-1, with 12 nucleotides matching TRBD2. Trimming cost V 5 bases and J 7 bases; bases outside gene matches: 18. This CDR3 has 19 residues. Per the germline V gene, CDR1 is SEHNR and CDR2 is FQNEAQ (reference sequence). As DNA, the CDR3 is TGTGCCAGCAGCCCCCCCCGGACTAGCGGGGCCACCCTCAGAAATGAGCAGTTCTTC. It is translated as CASSPPRTSGATLRNEQFF.

To note about this clone: The CDR3 end shows no conserved phenylalanine or tryptophan, and so a read error is likely. The limits of the CDR3 on the DNA are not certain, so only TCRdb's listed CDR3 is given. V gene TRBV1 combines with J gene TRBJ1-1. TRBV1 is a documented pseudogene. The length of the CDR3 is 10 amino acids, counting both ends. The CDR3 is CTSSQDSYNE.

The V gene is TRBV11-3, the J gene TRBJ2-2; no firm D call. CDR1 and CDR2 (germline): SGHNT, YENEEA. Deletions cut 8 bases from V and 1 base from J, with 14 bases between. The CDR3 extends over 15 amino acids. The CDR3 DNA reads TGTGCCAGCGGCCCTGCCCCAGGGAACACCGGGGAGCTGTTTTTT. Its translation is CASGPAPGNTGELFF.

The rearrangement links TRBV19 to TRBJ2-7; 9 bases line up with TRBD2. Germline V gives CDR1 LNHDA, CDR2 SQIVND (reference sequence). V lost 2 bases and J lost 1; bases outside the gene matches: 3. The CDR3 loop spans 15 amino acids. This CDR3 is CASSIRTSDSYEQYF. CDR3 nucleotides: TGTGCCAGTAGTATACGGACTAGCGATTCCTACGAGCAGTACTTC.

The CDR3 bases are TGTGCCAGCAGCTTAATCGAAAGCGGGAGGGCTAATGAGCAGTTCTTC. Its translation: CASSLIESGRANEQFF. The rearrangement uses TRBV7-9 and TRBJ2-1; TRBD2 matches 10 bases. The V gene end was trimmed by 2 bases and the J gene end by 7 bases; junction bases not matched to a gene: 8. Per germline, CDR1 SEHNR and CDR2 FQNEAQ (reference sequence). This CDR3 has 16 residues.

This clone appeared a few times. The chain uses TRBV28 and TRBJ1-3, with 11 positions matching TRBD1. The CDR3 length is 15 residues. Germline V gene sequence: CDR1 MDHEN, CDR2 SYDVKM. V was pared by 5 bases and J by 7 bases, with 7 bases of the junction left unmatched. CDR3 bases: TGTGCCAGCAGTATCCCCGGGACAGGGGGGAACACCATATATTTT. It codes for CASSIPGTGGNTIYF.

The chain employs TRBV12-5 and TRBJ2-1; possibly TRBD1 for D (6 bases). In germline, CDR1 is LGHNT, CDR2 FRNRAP. The CDR3 length is 15 residues. Trimming shortened V by 1 base and J by 4 bases, and 11 bases separated the two germline ends. The CDR3 bases are TGTGCTAGTGGTTTGGATTTAAGGGGGTACAATGAGCAGTTCTTC. Translated: CASGLDLRGYNEQFF.

This chain links TRBV5-1 with TRBJ1-2, with D unresolved. V was shortened by 0 bases and J by 0 bases, with 12 bases between the two germline ends. The germline gives CDR1 SGHRS, CDR2 YFSETQ. The CDR3 runs to 16 residues. The CDR3 is CASSLVAGYANYGYTF. Here the CDR3 DNA reads TGCGCCAGCAGCTTGGTGGCAGGCTACGCTAACTATGGCTACACCTTC.

This clone came up a few times. The rearrangement uses TRBV27 and TRBJ1-6; D is ambiguous. Germline V gene data show CDR1 as MNHEY and CDR2 as SMNVEV (reference sequence). V dropped 6 bases and J dropped 10 bases, with 13 bases sitting between them. The CDR3 length is 13 residues. This chain's CDR3 is CASSQVGRSPLHF. The CDR3 region has the DNA TGTGCCAGCAGCCAAGTGGGGAGGTCACCCCTCCACTTT.

This chain uses TRBV28 with TRBJ1-5; D not resolved. The CDR3 runs 19 residues. Trimming removed 3 bases at V and 0 bases at J, with 21 bases between. In germline, CDR1 is MDHEN, CDR2 SYDVKM. This chain's CDR3 is CASSFFGEGIRYSNQPQHF. Here the CDR3 DNA reads TGTGCCAGCAGTTTTTTTGGTGAGGGCATCCGATATAGCAATCAGCCCCAGCATTTT.

This clone has only a few counts. V gene TRBV28 combines with J gene TRBJ2-7, with 8 bases identical to TRBD2. J gave up 4 bases and V 3 bases, and 8 bases lay outside the gene matches. CDR1 and CDR2 from the germline V gene are MDHEN and SYDVKM. The CDR3 spans 15 residues. The CDR3 DNA follows: TGTGCCAGCAGTTTGGAGAGCGGGAGAGCTTACGAGCAGTACTTC. Protein product: CASSLESGRAYEQYF.

This clone was counted once. J is TRBJ2-1 and V is TRBV29-1, with a tentative D call TRBD1 (5 bases). Germline lookup yields CDR1 SQVTM and CDR2 ANQGSEA. The CDR3 has 14 residues. Trimming cost V 6 bases and J 5 bases, with 17 bases left between them. The CDR3 DNA reads TGCAGCGTCGACCGCGAGGAGACAGACAATGAGCAGTTCTTC. This gives the protein CSVDREETDNEQFF.

The genes are TRBV19 and TRBJ2-1, with TRBD2 matching over 7 bases. The CDR3 is 15 residues long. Losses at the gene ends were 3 bases for V and 9 bases for J; bases not matched to a gene: 11. From germline, CDR1 is LNHDA and CDR2 SQIVND (reference sequence). The DNA for the CDR3 is TGTGCCAGTAGTATCCTAGCGGAAGGGGTTGGTGAGCAGTTCTTC. Its protein is CASSILAEGVGEQFF.

V gene TRBV4-1 combines with J gene TRBJ1-4; a weak D match, TRBD1 (6 bases). Germline CDR1 is MGHRA and CDR2 is YSYEKL. The CDR3 contains 16 residues. V lost 0 bases to trimming and J lost 3 bases, with 11 bases between them. Written as DNA, the CDR3 is TGCGCCAGCAGCCAAGATTGGGGGCATGCTAATGAAAAACTGTTTTTT. This translates into CASSQDWGHANEKLFF.

The chain uses TRBV2 and TRBJ2-1; 14 nucleotides align to TRBD2. Germline CDR1 is SNHLY and CDR2 is FYNNEI. J gave up 7 bases and V 3 bases, and 8 bases lay outside the gene matches. CDR3 length: 17 amino acids. The CDR3 sequence: CASSDGGTSGRWNEQFF. The CDR3 coding sequence is TGTGCCAGCAGTGATGGGGGGACTAGCGGGAGATGGAATGAGCAGTTCTTC.

This clone was detected once. The CDR3 nucleotides are TGTGCCTGGAGTTCACCAAAAAATAGAACGGGACTAGGCTTGGACTACGAGCAGTACTTC. It is translated as CAWSSPKNRTGLGLDYEQYF. This chain uses TRBV30 with TRBJ2-7; the match to TRBD2 covers 8 bases. The CDR3 extends over 20 amino acids. Germline V gene sequence: CDR1 GTSNPN, CDR2 SVGIG (reference sequence). V trimming: 2 bases; J trimming: 3 bases; junction bases outside the gene matches: 24.

This chain connects TRBV4-3 to TRBJ2-3; the match to TRBD2 covers 8 bases. Trimming removed 0 bases from V and 11 bases from J; junction bases left unmatched: 13. CDR1 LGHNA and CDR2 YSLEER come from the germline V gene. The length of the CDR3 is 16 residues. DNA of the CDR3: TGCGCCAGCAGCCAAGAATCCCCGCCCAAGCGGGAGAAGCAGTATTTT. This codes for CASSQESPPKREKQYF.

The chain employs TRBV19 and TRBJ2-3; 8 positions match TRBD2. V was pared by 9 bases and J by 2 bases, with 16 bases of the junction left unmatched. Germline V gene sequence: CDR1 LNHDA, CDR2 SQIVND (reference sequence). CDR3 size: 17 residues. CDR3 sequence: CASDTGTSPYNTDTQYF. The CDR3 DNA reads TGTGCCAGCGATACTGGGACTAGTCCTTATAACACAGATACGCAGTATTTT.

The J gene is TRBJ1-6, the V gene TRBV6-1, with no clear D. The CDR3 is 15 amino acids. V lost 3 bases, J lost 9 bases, and 15 bases lay in between. Germline loops: CDR1 MNHNS, CDR2 SASEGT. The CDR3 reads CASSDVGGVCSPLHF. DNA of the CDR3: TGTGCCAGCAGTGATGTAGGCGGGGTTTGTTCACCCCTCCACTTT.

The chain employs TRBV21-1 and TRBJ2-7; no DNA check was done on the table's D call, TRBD2. TRBV21-1 represents a pseudogene. The CDR3 extends over 13 amino acids. The CDR3 region is CASPLAGAYEQYF. As DNA, the CDR3 is TGTGCCAGTCCGTTAGCGGGCGCCTACGAGCAGTACTTC.

This clone occurred a few times. This rearrangement joins TRBV2 to TRBJ1-4, with D possibly TRBD1 on 5 matching bases. The CDR3 runs to 14 residues. Germline V gene sequence: CDR1 SNHLY, CDR2 FYNNEI. V was shortened by 2 bases and J by 5 bases, with 9 bases between the two germline ends. The CDR3 is CASSEKTVNEKLFF. CDR3 in DNA: TGTGCCAGCAGTGAAAAGACAGTCAATGAAAAACTGTTTTTT.

The chain carries TRBV7-2 and TRBJ2-5, with D possibly TRBD2 on 6 matching bases. V was shortened by 8 bases and J by 5 bases, with 12 bases between the two germline ends. CDR3 length equals 12 residues. Per germline, CDR1 SGHTA and CDR2 FQGNSA. The CDR3 bases are TGTGCCAGCGGCGGGGAGCAGGAGACCCAGTACTTC. It encodes CASGGEQETQYF.

The gene calls are TRBV7-3 and TRBJ1-1, with D perhaps TRBD1 (6 bases). V dropped 6 bases and J dropped 0 bases, with 20 bases sitting between them. Germline loops: CDR1 SGHTA, CDR2 FQGTGA. The CDR3 covers 17 residues. For the CDR3, the DNA is TGTGCCAGCAGTCAAAAAGGGGGGGGAGGGATGAACACTGAAGCTTTCTTT. Amino acid sequence: CASSQKGGGGMNTEAFF.

The chain joins TRBV19 to TRBJ2-7, with a weak D call TRBD2 (6 bases). Germline-derived CDR1 and CDR2 are LNHDA and SQIVND (reference sequence). This CDR3 comprises 15 residues. V gave up 4 bases and J gave up 3 bases, with 16 bases separating them. As DNA, the CDR3 is TGTGCCAGTAGTAGCGACGGGAGCGCACTCTACGAGCAGTACTTC. It specifies CASSSDGSALYEQYF.